This TCR beta chain was found in a study of blood T cell repertoires in COVID-19. Looking at the study overall: T cells, B-cell-depleted T cells, or PBMCs provided the cDNA or gDNA that served as material.

Study processing details: Amplification from reference gene primers served as the basis for estimated nucleated cell counts. Profiling relied on immunoSEQ multiplex PCR, and the TCRdb table lists in-frame clones only, not all of them. From that table come the V and J calls and clone size; the DNA was used to work out D and trimming. The profile covers some 270,000 clones, with around 89% appearing a single time and approximately 4% taken by the ten largest. Cohorts were determined from participant-reported clinical history. The germline gives CDR1 MDHEN, CDR2 SYDVKM. The length of the CDR3 is 15 residues. J gave up 4 bases and V 5 bases, and 11 bases lay outside the gene matches.

The J gene is TRBJ2-7, the V gene TRBV28; 7 positions match TRBD1. This receptor was obtained from a young woman with acute COVID-19. Material: PBMCs or T cells enriched from blood (not recorded which). CDR3 coding DNA: TGTGCCAGCAGTCCACATGACAGGGATCTATACGAGCAGTACTTC. Residues: CASSPHDRDLYEQYF.